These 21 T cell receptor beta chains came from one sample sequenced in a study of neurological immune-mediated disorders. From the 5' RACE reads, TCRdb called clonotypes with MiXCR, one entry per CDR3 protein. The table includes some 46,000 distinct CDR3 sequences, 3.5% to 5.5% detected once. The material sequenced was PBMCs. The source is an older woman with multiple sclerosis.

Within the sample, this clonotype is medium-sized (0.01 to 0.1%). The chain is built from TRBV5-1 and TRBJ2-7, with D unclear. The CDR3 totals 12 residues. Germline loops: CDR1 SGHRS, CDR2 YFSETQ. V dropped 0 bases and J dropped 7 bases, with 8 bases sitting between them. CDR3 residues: CASSLEGREQYF. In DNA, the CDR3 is TGCGCCAGCAGCTTGGAAGGGCGGGAGCAGTACTTC.

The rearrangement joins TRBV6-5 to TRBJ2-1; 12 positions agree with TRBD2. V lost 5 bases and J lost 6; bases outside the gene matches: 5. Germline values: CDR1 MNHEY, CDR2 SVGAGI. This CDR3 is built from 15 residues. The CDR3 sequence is CASSGGLAGINEQFF. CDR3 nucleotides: TGTGCCAGCAGTGGAGGACTAGCGGGGATCAATGAGCAGTTCTTC.

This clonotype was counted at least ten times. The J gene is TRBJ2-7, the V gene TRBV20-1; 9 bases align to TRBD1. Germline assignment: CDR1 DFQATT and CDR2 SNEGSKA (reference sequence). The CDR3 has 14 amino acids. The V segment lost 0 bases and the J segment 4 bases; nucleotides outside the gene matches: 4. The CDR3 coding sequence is TGCAGTGCTAGAGACACAGGGGGCGAATACGAGCAGTACTTC. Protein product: CSARDTGGEYEQYF.

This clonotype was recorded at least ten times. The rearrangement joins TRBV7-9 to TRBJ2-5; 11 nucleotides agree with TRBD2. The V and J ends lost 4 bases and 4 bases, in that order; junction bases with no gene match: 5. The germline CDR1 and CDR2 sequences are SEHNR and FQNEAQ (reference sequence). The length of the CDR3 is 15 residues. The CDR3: CASSSLAGGPETQYF. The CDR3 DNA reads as TGTGCCAGCAGCTCTTTAGCGGGGGGGCCAGAGACCCAGTACTTC.

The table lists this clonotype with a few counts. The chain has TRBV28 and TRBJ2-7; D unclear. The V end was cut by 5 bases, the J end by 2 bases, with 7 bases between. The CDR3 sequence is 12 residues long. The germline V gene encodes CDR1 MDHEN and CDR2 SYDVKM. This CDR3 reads CASSHGPYEQYF. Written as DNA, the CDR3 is TGTGCCAGCAGTCATGGACCCTACGAGCAGTACTTC.

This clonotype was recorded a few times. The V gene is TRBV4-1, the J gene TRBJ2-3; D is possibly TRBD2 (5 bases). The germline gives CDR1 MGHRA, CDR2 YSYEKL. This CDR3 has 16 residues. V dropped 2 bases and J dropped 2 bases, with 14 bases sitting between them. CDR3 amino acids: CASSQRREGATDTQYF. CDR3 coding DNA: TGCGCCAGCAGCCAACGACGGGAAGGAGCCACAGATACGCAGTATTTT.

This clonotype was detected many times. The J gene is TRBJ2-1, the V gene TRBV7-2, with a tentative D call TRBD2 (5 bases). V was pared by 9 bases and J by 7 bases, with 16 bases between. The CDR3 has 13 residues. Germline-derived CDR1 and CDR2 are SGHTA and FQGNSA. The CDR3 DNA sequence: TGTGCCAGACGGCCGGCGGGTGGAAATGAGCAGTTCTTC. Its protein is CARRPAGGNEQFF.

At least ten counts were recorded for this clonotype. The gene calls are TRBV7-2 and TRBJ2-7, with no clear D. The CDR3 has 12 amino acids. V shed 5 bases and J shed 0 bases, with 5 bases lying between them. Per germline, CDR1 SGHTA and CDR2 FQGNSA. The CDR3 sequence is CASSLNSYEQYF. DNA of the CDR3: TGTGCCAGCAGCCTAAACTCCTACGAGCAGTACTTC.

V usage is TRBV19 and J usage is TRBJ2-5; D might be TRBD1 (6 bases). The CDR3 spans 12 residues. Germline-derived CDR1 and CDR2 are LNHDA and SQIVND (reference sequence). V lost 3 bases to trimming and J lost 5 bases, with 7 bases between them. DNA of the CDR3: TGTGCCAGTAGTATTAGGGGGGAGACCCAGTACTTC. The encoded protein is CASSIRGETQYF.

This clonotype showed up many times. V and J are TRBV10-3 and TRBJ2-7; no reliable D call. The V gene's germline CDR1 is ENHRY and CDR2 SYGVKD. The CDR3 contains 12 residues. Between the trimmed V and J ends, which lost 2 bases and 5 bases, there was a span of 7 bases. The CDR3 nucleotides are TGTGCCATCAGTGAGGTAGGGCACGAGCAGTACTTC. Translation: CAISEVGHEQYF.

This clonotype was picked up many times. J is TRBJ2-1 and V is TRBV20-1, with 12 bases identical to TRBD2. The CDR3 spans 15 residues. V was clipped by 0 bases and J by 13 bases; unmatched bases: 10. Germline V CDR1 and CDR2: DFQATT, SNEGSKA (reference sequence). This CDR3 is CSARDWVLAGGKQFF. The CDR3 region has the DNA TGCAGTGCTAGAGATTGGGTACTAGCGGGAGGTAAACAGTTCTTC.

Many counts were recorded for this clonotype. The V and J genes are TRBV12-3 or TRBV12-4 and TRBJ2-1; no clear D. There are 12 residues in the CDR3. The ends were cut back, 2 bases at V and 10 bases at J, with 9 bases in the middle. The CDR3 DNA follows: TGTGCCAGCAGTTTAACCGTCCCGGAGCAGTTCTTC. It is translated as CASSLTVPEQFF.

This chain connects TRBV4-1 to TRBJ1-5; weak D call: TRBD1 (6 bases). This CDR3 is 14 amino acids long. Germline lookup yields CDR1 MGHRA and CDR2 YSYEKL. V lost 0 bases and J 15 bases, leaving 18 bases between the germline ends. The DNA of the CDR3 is TGCGCCAGCAGCCAAGACCCGGGACACCACCGGAGGCATTTT. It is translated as CASSQDPGHHRRHF.

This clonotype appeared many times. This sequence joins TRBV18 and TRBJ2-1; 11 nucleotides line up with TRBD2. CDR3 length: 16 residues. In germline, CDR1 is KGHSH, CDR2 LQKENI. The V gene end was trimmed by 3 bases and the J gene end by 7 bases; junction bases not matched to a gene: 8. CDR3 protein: CASSPDLAGGGNEQFF. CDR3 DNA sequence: TGTGCCAGCTCACCCGACCTAGCGGGGGGAGGAAATGAGCAGTTCTTC.

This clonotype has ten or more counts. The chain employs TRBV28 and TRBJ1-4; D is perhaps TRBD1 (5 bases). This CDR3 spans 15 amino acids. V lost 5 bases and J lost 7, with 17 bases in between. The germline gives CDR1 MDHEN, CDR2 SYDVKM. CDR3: CASSPGVGAGEKLFF. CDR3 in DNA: TGTGCCAGCAGTCCAGGAGTAGGGGCTGGTGAAAAACTGTTTTTT.

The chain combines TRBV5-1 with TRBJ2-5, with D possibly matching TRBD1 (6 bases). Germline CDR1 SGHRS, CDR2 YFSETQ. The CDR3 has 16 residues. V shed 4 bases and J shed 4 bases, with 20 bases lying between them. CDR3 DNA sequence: TGCGCCAGCAGCCCAACCGGTCCGACAGGTGGAGAGACCCAGTACTTC. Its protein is CASSPTGPTGGETQYF.

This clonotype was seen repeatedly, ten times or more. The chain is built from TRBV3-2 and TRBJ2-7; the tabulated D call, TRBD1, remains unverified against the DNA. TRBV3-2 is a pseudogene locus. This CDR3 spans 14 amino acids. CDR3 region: CASSLLGQFYEQYF. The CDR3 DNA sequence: TGTGCCAGCAGCCTTCTCGGACAGTTTTACGAGCAGTACTTC.

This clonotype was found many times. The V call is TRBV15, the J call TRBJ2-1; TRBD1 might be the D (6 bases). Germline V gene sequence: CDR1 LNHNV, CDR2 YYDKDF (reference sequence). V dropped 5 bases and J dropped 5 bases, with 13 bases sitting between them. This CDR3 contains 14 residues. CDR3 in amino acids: CATSGRDTNNEQFF. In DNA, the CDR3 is TGTGCCACCAGCGGCCGGGACACAAACAATGAGCAGTTCTTC.

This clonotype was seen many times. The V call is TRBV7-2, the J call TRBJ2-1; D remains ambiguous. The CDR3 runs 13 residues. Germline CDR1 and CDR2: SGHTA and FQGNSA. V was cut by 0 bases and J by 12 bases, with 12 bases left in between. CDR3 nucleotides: TGTGCCAGCAGCTTAGCGATACGGTTGGGGCAGTTCTTC. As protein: CASSLAIRLGQFF.

The CDR3 nucleotides are TGTGCCAGCAGTTCAAGGACAGGGGCGGACACCATATATTTT. It yields the protein CASSSRTGADTIYF. The rearrangement uses TRBV7-2 and TRBJ1-3; 9 positions agree with TRBD1. V lost 6 bases, J lost 8 bases, and 8 bases stayed unmatched. There are 14 residues in the CDR3. Germline-derived CDR1 and CDR2 are SGHTA and FQGNSA.

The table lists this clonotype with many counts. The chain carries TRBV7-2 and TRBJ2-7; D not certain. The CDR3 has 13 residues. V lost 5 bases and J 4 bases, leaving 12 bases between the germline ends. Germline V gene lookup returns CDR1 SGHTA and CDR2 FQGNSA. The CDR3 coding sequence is TGTGCCAGCAGCATAAGGGTTTGGTACGAGCAGTACTTC. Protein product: CASSIRVWYEQYF.